This entry is about one T cell receptor beta chain. Its specificity is unknown. This sample is drawn from a study of beta chain features in type 1 diabetes. Study observations and caveats: Researchers report that Type 1 diabetes patients had moderately but significantly shorter TCRB CDR3s across all four CD4+ subsets.

The authors reverse transcribed all of the isolated RNA, so sequencing captured expressed TCRB transcripts. The repertoire was sequenced with immunoSEQ multiplex PCR; TCRdb's copy has only in-frame clones and lacks some. The sample includes under 50,000 clones, 66% of them seen just once. What was sequenced was Tregs from blood. This clonotype originated in a woman under 30 with type 1 diabetes.

The CDR3 DNA reads TGTGCCAGCAGCCCCTCCCGGGAGTGGGGCGGGGAGCTGTTTTTT. Translation gives CASSPSREWGGELFF. The chain employs TRBV14 and TRBJ2-2; TRBD2 might be the D (6 bases). The CDR3 totals 15 residues. CDR1 and CDR2 (germline): SGHDN, FVKESK. The V end was cut by 4 bases, the J end by 7 bases, with 16 bases between.